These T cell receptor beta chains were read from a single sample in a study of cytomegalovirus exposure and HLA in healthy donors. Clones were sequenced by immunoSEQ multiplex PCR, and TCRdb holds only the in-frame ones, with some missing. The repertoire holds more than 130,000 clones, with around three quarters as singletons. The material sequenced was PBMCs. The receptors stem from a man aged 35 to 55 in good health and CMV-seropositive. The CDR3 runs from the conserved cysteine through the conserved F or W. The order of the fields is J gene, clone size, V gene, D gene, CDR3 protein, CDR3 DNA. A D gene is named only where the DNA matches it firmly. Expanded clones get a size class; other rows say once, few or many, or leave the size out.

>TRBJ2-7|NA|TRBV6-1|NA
CASSHTTAYEQYF
TGTGCCAGCAGCCACACGACAGCTTACGAGCAGTACTTC
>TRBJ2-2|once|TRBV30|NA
CAWSQTNTGELFF
TGTGCCTGGAGCCAGACGAACACCGGGGAGCTGTTTTTT
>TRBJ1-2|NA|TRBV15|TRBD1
CATSSRTGQGYTF
TGTGCCACCAGCAGCAGGACAGGGCAGGGCTACACCTTC
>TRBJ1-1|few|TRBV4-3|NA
CASSHFGGTEAFF
TGCGCCAGCAGCCACTTCGGCGGCACTGAAGCTTTCTTT
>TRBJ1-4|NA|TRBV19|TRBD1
CASSNGQGRTNEKLFF
TGTGCCAGTAGTAATGGACAGGGGAGGACTAATGAAAAACTGTTTTTT
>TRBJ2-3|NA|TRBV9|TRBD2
CASSVSGSVPHTQYF
TGTGCCAGCAGCGTTAGCGGGAGCGTCCCCCATACGCAGTATTTT
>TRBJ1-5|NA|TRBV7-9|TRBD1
CASSSTGGRGPQHF
TGTGCCAGCAGCTCGACAGGGGGACGTGGGCCCCAGCATTTT
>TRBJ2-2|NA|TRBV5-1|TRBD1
CASSWSTGSGGSIGELFF
TGCGCCAGCAGCTGGTCGACAGGGAGCGGCGGATCCATCGGGGAGCTGTTTTTT
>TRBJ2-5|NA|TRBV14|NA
CASSQGVSSVSYQETQYF
TGTGCCAGCAGCCAAGGCGTCTCTTCGGTTTCGTACCAAGAGACCCAGTACTTC
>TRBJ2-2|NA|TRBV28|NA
CASSSPPRELFF
TGTGCCAGCAGTTCCCCTCCTCGGGAGCTGTTTTTT
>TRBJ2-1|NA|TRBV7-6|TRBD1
CASSLDPRTGLYNEQFF
TGTGCCAGCAGCTTAGACCCTCGGACAGGGCTCTACAATGAGCAGTTCTTC
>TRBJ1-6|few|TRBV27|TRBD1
CASSFWGQGPSPLHF
TGTGCCAGCAGTTTCTGGGGACAGGGGCCTTCACCCCTCCACTTT
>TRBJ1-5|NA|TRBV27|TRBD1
CASSLGDRDGCQPQHF
TGTGCCAGCAGCCTTGGGGACAGGGATGGTTGCCAGCCCCAGCATTTT
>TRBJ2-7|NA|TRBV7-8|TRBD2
CASSLPSGGNEQYF
TGTGCCAGCAGCTTACCCTCCGGGGGGAACGAGCAGTACTTC
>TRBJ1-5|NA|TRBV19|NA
CASKGGESGNQPQHF
TGTGCCAGTAAAGGGGGGGAGTCCGGCAATCAGCCCCAGCATTTT
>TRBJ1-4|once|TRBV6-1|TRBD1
CASSGQGNEKLFF
TGTGCCAGCAGTGGACAGGGGAATGAAAAACTGTTTTTT
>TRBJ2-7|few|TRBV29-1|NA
CSVDSSYEQYF
TGCAGCGTTGACAGCTCCTACGAGCAGTACTTC
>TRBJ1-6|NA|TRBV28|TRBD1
CASTPGQGARNSPLHF
TGTGCCAGCACCCCGGGACAGGGGGCTCGGAATTCACCCCTCCACTTT
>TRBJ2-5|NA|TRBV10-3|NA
CAISGLGNQETQYF
TGTGCCATCAGTGGCCTCGGGAACCAAGAGACCCAGTACTTC
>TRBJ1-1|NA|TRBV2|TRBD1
CASRGQGRNEAFF
TGTGCCAGCAGGGGACAGGGGAGGAATGAAGCTTTCTTT
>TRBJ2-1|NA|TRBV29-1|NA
CSVGPMGARNEQFF
TGCAGCGTGGGGCCAATGGGGGCTCGGAATGAGCAGTTCTTC
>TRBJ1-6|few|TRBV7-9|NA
CASSLGPGPLHF
TGTGCCAGCAGCTTAGGCCCGGGACCCCTCCACTTT
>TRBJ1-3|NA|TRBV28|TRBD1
CASSPGGLSGNTIYF
TGTGCCAGCAGTCCAGGGGGCTTGTCTGGAAACACCATATATTTT
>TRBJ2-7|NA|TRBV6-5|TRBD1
CASSYLPGQGVYEQYF
TGTGCCAGCAGTTACTTACCGGGACAGGGGGTTTACGAGCAGTACTTC
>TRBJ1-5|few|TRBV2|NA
CASSVGQSQPQHF
TGTGCCAGCAGTGTCGGACAGTCACAGCCCCAGCATTTT
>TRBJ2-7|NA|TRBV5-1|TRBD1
CASSYGQGYEQYF
TGCGCCAGCAGCTATGGACAGGGGTACGAGCAGTACTTC
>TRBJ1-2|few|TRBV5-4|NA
CASSVFGGTYYGYTF
TGTGCCAGCAGCGTGTTCGGGGGGACGTACTATGGCTACACCTTC